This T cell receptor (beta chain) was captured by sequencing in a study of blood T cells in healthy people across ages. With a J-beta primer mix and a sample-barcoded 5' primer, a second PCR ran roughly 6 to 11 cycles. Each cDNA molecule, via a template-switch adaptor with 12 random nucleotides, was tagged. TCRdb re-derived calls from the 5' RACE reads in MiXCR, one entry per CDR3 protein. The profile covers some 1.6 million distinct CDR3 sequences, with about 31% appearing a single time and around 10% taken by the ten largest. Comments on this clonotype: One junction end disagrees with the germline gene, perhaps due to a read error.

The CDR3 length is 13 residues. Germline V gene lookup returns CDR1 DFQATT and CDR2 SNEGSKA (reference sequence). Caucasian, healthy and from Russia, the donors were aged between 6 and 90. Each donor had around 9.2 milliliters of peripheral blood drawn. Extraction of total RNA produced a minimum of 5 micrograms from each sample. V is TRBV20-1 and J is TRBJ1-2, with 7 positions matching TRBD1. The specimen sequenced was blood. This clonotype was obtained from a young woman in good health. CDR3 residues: CSAEQGPSGGYTF. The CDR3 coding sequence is TGCAGTGCAGAACAGGGGCCGTCTGGGGGCTACACCTTT.